These 18 T cell receptor beta chains were sequenced from one sample in a study of blood T cell repertoires in COVID-19. The assay was immunoSEQ multiplex PCR, and TCRdb's table has in-frame clones only and misses some. This sample has about 140,000 clones, with approximately 80% found just once. Sequencing used PBMCs or T cells enriched from blood (not recorded which). The receptors shown here come from a man in his 70s who had been exposed to COVID-19.

The chain joins TRBV24-1 to TRBJ2-7; D is perhaps TRBD2 (7 bases). Germline CDR1 is KGHDR and CDR2 is SFDVKD. The V and J ends lost 5 bases and 0 bases respectively, with 13 bases between them. The CDR3 runs to 15 residues. The CDR3 DNA reads as TGTGCCACCAGTGGGGGGGGCGCAGGCTCCTACGAGCAGTACTTC. Translated: CATSGGGAGSYEQYF.

This sequence joins TRBV24-1 and TRBJ2-7, with D perhaps TRBD2 (6 bases). CDR3 length: 14 residues. Between the trimmed V and J ends, which lost 2 bases and 6 bases, there was a span of 13 bases. Germline V lookup: CDR1 KGHDR, CDR2 SFDVKD. Here the CDR3 DNA reads TGTGCCACCAGTGATTCAGGACGGGACTGCGAGCAGTACTTC. This codes for CATSDSGRDCEQYF.

This chain connects TRBV6-2 or TRBV6-3 to TRBJ2-7; 10 positions match TRBD1. Germline CDR1 MNHEY, CDR2 SVGEGT. This CDR3 spans 15 amino acids. Trimming cost V 0 bases and J 2 bases; bases outside gene matches: 1. The CDR3 is CASSYSTGGTYEQYF. CDR3 sequence (DNA): TGTGCCAGCAGTTACTCGACAGGGGGCACCTACGAGCAGTACTTC.

V is TRBV28 and J is TRBJ1-2, with D perhaps matching TRBD1 (5 bases). The CDR3 totals 11 residues. V was trimmed by 8 bases and J by 2 bases, leaving 6 bases between them. Germline V lookup: CDR1 MDHEN, CDR2 SYDVKM. CDR3 protein: CASGGNYGYTF. Here the CDR3 DNA reads TGTGCCAGCGGGGGGAACTATGGCTACACCTTC.

This chain connects TRBV6-2 or TRBV6-3 to TRBJ2-1, with TRBD1 matching over 8 bases. This CDR3 comprises 16 residues. Trimming took 5 bases from V and 5 from J; bases not matched to a gene: 11. Germline CDR1 is MNHEY and CDR2 is SVGEGT. CDR3 sequence (DNA): TGTGCCAGCAGTCCCCTGAGGACAGGGAACCACAATGAGCAGTTCTTC. Amino acid sequence: CASSPLRTGNHNEQFF.

This clone was detected only a few times. The gene calls are TRBV6-1 and TRBJ2-3, with 10 bases identical to TRBD2. Germline CDR1 and CDR2: MNHNS and SASEGT. The CDR3 extends over 17 amino acids. Trimming took 2 bases from V and 3 from J; bases not matched to a gene: 8. The chain's CDR3 is CASSELEAGGPTDTQYF. DNA of the CDR3: TGTGCCAGCAGTGAACTGGAAGCGGGAGGGCCGACAGATACGCAGTATTTT.

The V call is TRBV3-1 (or the pseudogene TRBV3-2), the J call TRBJ1-2, with TRBD1 as a possible D gene (6 bases). The CDR3 runs 16 residues. CDR1 and CDR2 from the germline V gene are LGHDT and YNNKEL (reference sequence). V was trimmed by 1 base and J by 0 bases, leaving 12 bases between them. The CDR3 DNA reads as TGTGCCAGCAGCCAAGTTGACAGGATAGCTAACTATGGCTACACCTTC. Translation gives CASSQVDRIANYGYTF.

The chain links TRBV3-1 (or the pseudogene TRBV3-2) to TRBJ1-2; 10 nucleotides line up with TRBD1. This CDR3 comprises 15 residues. V lost 1 base and J lost 4; bases outside the gene matches: 3. The germline gives CDR1 LGHDT, CDR2 YNNKEL (reference sequence). DNA for the CDR3: TGTGCCAGCAGCCAAGGACGGACAGGGGGCTATGGCTACACCTTC. Amino acid sequence: CASSQGRTGGYGYTF.

The rearrangement links TRBV10-3 to TRBJ1-1; the D is unclear. This CDR3 is built from 14 residues. Germline lookup yields CDR1 ENHRY and CDR2 SYGVKD. V lost 6 bases and J lost 1, with 12 bases in between. In DNA, the CDR3 is TGTGCCATCAGAGACACGGTAAAGAACACTGAAGCTTTCTTT. It encodes CAIRDTVKNTEAFF.

The gene calls are TRBV19 and TRBJ1-1, with D possibly TRBD1 on 6 matching bases. Trimming took off 4 bases at V and 1 base at J, with 10 bases between the two ends. Germline CDR1 and CDR2: LNHDA and SQIVND (reference sequence). The CDR3 consists of 14 residues. Written as DNA, the CDR3 is TGTGCCAGTAGTAGAAAACAGGGGAACACTGAAGCTTTCTTT. Encoded protein: CASSRKQGNTEAFF.

The chain carries TRBV27 and TRBJ2-2; 8 bases agree with TRBD1. V lost 2 bases and J lost 4; bases outside the gene matches: 15. Germline assignment: CDR1 MNHEY and CDR2 SMNVEV (reference sequence). The CDR3 sequence is 19 residues long. The CDR3 DNA reads TGTGCCAGCAGTTTAGGTGGACAGGGCGTCGGGTTGCTCACCGGGGAGCTGTTTTTT. Translation: CASSLGGQGVGLLTGELFF.

The chain combines TRBV28 with TRBJ2-7, with D possibly being TRBD1 (6 bases). This CDR3 contains 12 residues. Germline lookup yields CDR1 MDHEN and CDR2 SYDVKM. V lost 6 bases to trimming and J lost 3 bases, with 9 bases between them. The CDR3 DNA is TGTGCCAGCAGCTGGGACAACTACGAGCAGTACTTC. It codes for CASSWDNYEQYF. The complete variable domain, with remaining parts taken from reference TRBV28 and TRBJ2-7, reads DVKVTQSSRYLVKRTGEKVFLECVQDMDHENMFWYRQDPGLGLRLIYFSYDVKMKEKGDIPEGYSVSREKKERFSLILESASTNQTSMYLCASSWDNYEQYFGPGTRLTVT.

The chain couples TRBV28 to TRBJ2-7; TRBD2 matches 9 bases. Germline V gene sequence: CDR1 MDHEN, CDR2 SYDVKM. V lost 5 bases, J lost 7 bases, and 12 bases stayed unmatched. This CDR3 contains 15 residues. The CDR3 DNA sequence: TGTGCCAGCAGTGTATCTAGCGGGACGATGGAAGAGCAGTACTTC. This encodes CASSVSSGTMEEQYF.

The chain joins TRBV10-2 to TRBJ1-1; D not resolved. V lost 5 bases, J lost 4 bases, and 23 bases lay in between. CDR3 length: 17 amino acids. The V gene's germline CDR1 is WSHSY and CDR2 SAAADI. As DNA, the CDR3 is TGCGCCAGCAGTTTGGCGGTCGGGGTCGCCAGCGGCACTGAAGCTTTCTTT. Translation: CASSLAVGVASGTEAFF.

The chain couples TRBV20-1 to TRBJ1-2; the D is unclear. CDR1 and CDR2 (germline): DFQATT, SNEGSKA (reference sequence). The CDR3 has 10 residues. The ends were cut back, 5 bases at V and 4 bases at J, with 5 bases in the middle. This CDR3 reads CSAVSYGYTF. The CDR3 coding sequence is TGCAGTGCTGTCTCCTATGGCTACACCTTC.

This clone was detected only once. The rearrangement uses TRBV18 and TRBJ1-3, with D perhaps TRBD1 (5 bases). Germline CDR1 is KGHSH and CDR2 is LQKENI. This CDR3 contains 16 residues. V was trimmed by 5 bases and J by 4 bases, leaving 18 bases between them. This chain's CDR3 is CASSISTGPIGNTIYF. In DNA, the CDR3 is TGTGCCAGCTCAATCTCTACAGGACCCATAGGAAACACCATATATTTT.

The chain carries TRBV6-5 and TRBJ2-1; D may be TRBD1 (6 bases). V lost 7 bases and J lost 6, with 13 bases in between. This CDR3 has 13 residues. CDR1 MNHEY and CDR2 SVGAGI come from the germline V gene. CDR3 DNA: TGTGCCAGCACCCTCCAGGGGAGCAATGAGCAGTTCTTC. Protein: CASTLQGSNEQFF.

The chain links TRBV5-8 to TRBJ2-2; no definite D call. Germline CDR1 SGHTS, CDR2 YDEGEE. The CDR3 contains 15 residues. V lost 1 base and J lost 0, with 7 bases in between. DNA for the CDR3: TGTGCCAGCAGCTTGAGAGTAGCGAACACCGGGGAGCTGTTTTTT. It codes for CASSLRVANTGELFF.